Shown below are 23 T cell receptor beta chains from a single sample sequenced in a study of T cell responses to AZD1222 COVID-19 vaccine. Profiled with immunoSEQ multiplex PCR; TCRdb holds only in-frame clones, not every one. The table lists roughly 100,000 clones, roughly 89% of them singletons. The sample consisted of peripheral blood, taken 28 days after the second AZD1222 dose. These receptor sequences come from an adult who received the AZD1222 COVID-19 vaccine.

The chain combines TRBV28 with TRBJ2-3; D is ambiguous. The V gene lost 8 bases and the J gene lost 6 bases, with 21 bases spanning the gap. The CDR3 spans 15 residues. The V gene's germline CDR1 is MDHEN and CDR2 SYDVKM. DNA of the CDR3: TGTGCCAGCGCAGGTCCGAGACCCAGCGCGGATACGCAGTATTTT. Translating it yields CASAGPRPSADTQYF.

The rearrangement links TRBV5-1 to TRBJ2-3, with D perhaps given as TRBD1 or TRBD2 (6 bases each). CDR1 and CDR2 (germline): SGHRS, YFSETQ. V was clipped by 0 bases and J by 4 bases, with 9 bases between them. The CDR3 sequence is 14 residues long. The CDR3: CASSLGGASDTQYF. DNA for the CDR3: TGCGCCAGCAGCTTGGGGGGGGCGTCAGATACGCAGTATTTT.

This chain uses TRBV7-2 with TRBJ2-7, with no clear D. Trimming took off 3 bases at V and 5 bases at J, with 5 bases between the two ends. Per germline, CDR1 SGHTA and CDR2 FQGNSA. This CDR3 spans 11 amino acids. The CDR3 region is CASSFLNEQYF. DNA for the CDR3: TGTGCCAGCAGCTTTCTGAACGAGCAGTACTTC.

The gene calls are TRBV2 and TRBJ2-3, with 9 bases that match TRBD2. V lost 7 bases, J lost 1 base, and 9 bases stayed unmatched. CDR3 length: 16 residues. Germline CDR1 SNHLY, CDR2 FYNNEI. The CDR3 sequence: CASKEGLAGRTDTQYF. CDR3 sequence (DNA): TGTGCCAGCAAGGAAGGCCTAGCGGGACGCACAGATACGCAGTATTTT.

This clone was observed a single time. The rearrangement links TRBV12-3 or TRBV12-4 to TRBJ2-5; no clear D. Trimming cost V 7 bases and J 7 bases, with 16 bases left between them. The length of the CDR3 is 13 residues. CDR3 sequence (DNA): TGTGCCAGCACCTTATTGGTTGGTGGGACCCAGTACTTC. Its translation is CASTLLVGGTQYF.

The chain couples TRBV5-4 to TRBJ2-2, with D uncertain. Germline CDR1 SGHNT, CDR2 YYREEE (reference sequence). The V and J ends lost 5 bases and 1 base respectively, with 12 bases between them. CDR3 size: 15 residues. In DNA form, the CDR3 reads TGTGCCAGCAGTTTTGCCGGTAGGAACACCGGGGAGCTGTTTTTT. It codes for CASSFAGRNTGELFF.

The J gene is TRBJ1-2, the V gene TRBV15; D is possibly TRBD1 (5 bases). CDR1 and CDR2 (germline): LNHNV, YYDKDF (reference sequence). Trimming stripped 0 bases from V and 5 bases from J, with 13 bases between. CDR3 length: 15 amino acids. The CDR3 DNA is TGTGCCACCAGCAGAGATATGAATGGGGGATATGGCTACACCTTC. Protein sequence: CATSRDMNGGYGYTF.

This clone was counted a few times. The J gene is TRBJ1-3, the V gene TRBV20-1; TRBD1 matches 9 bases. Unmatched junction bases numbered 10, after V lost 6 bases and J lost 16 bases. The germline CDR1 and CDR2 sequences are DFQATT and SNEGSKA (reference sequence). This CDR3 spans 11 amino acids. The CDR3 nucleotides read TGCAGTGCCACTCGGGGGGACAGGGAGTATTTT. It yields the protein CSATRGDREYF.

This CDR3 reads CASSTGSTEAFF. The CDR3 nucleotides are TGTGCCAGTAGTACAGGGAGCACTGAAGCTTTCTTT. V usage is TRBV19 and J usage is TRBJ1-1, with D possibly being TRBD1 (5 bases). The V end lost 4 bases, the J end lost 4 bases, and 7 bases lay between the germline ends. The CDR3 runs to 12 residues. Germline CDR1 is LNHDA and CDR2 is SQIVND (reference sequence).

This rearrangement joins TRBV7-9 to TRBJ1-1; 9 bases match TRBD1. Germline CDR1 SEHNR, CDR2 FQNEAQ (reference sequence). The CDR3 sequence is 17 residues long. Germline trimming cut 0 bases from V and 1 base from J; bases unmatched to any gene: 6. CDR3 DNA: TGTGCCAGCAGCTTAGCACAGGGGGCGCGGGGGAACACTGAAGCTTTCTTT. This gives the protein CASSLAQGARGNTEAFF.

This CDR3 is CASSPGQGPLSGANVLTF. The CDR3 DNA reads as TGCGCCAGCAGCCCAGGACAGGGCCCCCTCTCTGGGGCCAACGTCCTGACTTTC. This chain uses TRBV4-1 with TRBJ2-6; 8 positions match TRBD1. The ends lost 4 bases at V and 0 bases at J; junction bases unmatched: 8. This CDR3 region has 18 residues. CDR1 is MGHRA and CDR2 is YSYEKL in the germline V gene.

This clone appeared once. The chain combines TRBV5-1 with TRBJ1-2, with TRBD1 identical over 7 bases. After removal of 4 bases from V and 7 bases from J, the junction contained 16 bases not matched to a gene. CDR3 length equals 16 residues. Germline CDR1 SGHRS, CDR2 YFSETQ. The CDR3 DNA reads as TGCGCCAGCAGCGCCGGGACAGAAGTTTTGCGGAGTGGCTACACCTTC. Protein sequence: CASSAGTEVLRSGYTF.

The rearrangement links TRBV11-2 to TRBJ2-1; 12 nucleotides agree with TRBD2. V shed 0 bases, J shed 4 bases, and the junction held 10 bases outside the gene matches. The CDR3 is 19 amino acids. Looked up from germline, CDR1 is SGHAT and CDR2 is FQNNGV. The CDR3: CASSLDKLTSGRYYNEQFF. The DNA of the CDR3 is TGTGCCAGCAGCTTAGATAAGTTGACTAGCGGGAGATATTACAATGAGCAGTTCTTC.

This chain uses TRBV28 with TRBJ1-2, with TRBD1 matching 9 bases. This CDR3 spans 17 amino acids. Germline assignment: CDR1 MDHEN and CDR2 SYDVKM. J was trimmed by 2 bases and V by 4 bases; bases with no gene match: 11. CDR3: CASSSPGQGGENYGYTF. DNA for the CDR3: TGTGCCAGCAGTTCCCCGGGACAGGGAGGTGAAAACTATGGCTACACCTTC.

The gene calls are TRBV6-1 and TRBJ1-1; 10 bases line up with TRBD1. The CDR3 loop spans 17 amino acids. V trimming: 3 bases; J trimming: 4 bases; junction bases outside the gene matches: 11. Germline V gives CDR1 MNHNS, CDR2 SASEGT. In DNA form, the CDR3 reads TGTGCCAGCAGTGACCCCCCGCGGGACAGGGGAGTCACTGAAGCTTTCTTT. Translation gives CASSDPPRDRGVTEAFF.

The chain is built from TRBV28 and TRBJ1-6; TRBD1 matches 9 bases. The trim removed 4 bases at V and 2 bases at J, leaving 3 bases unmatched. Germline lookup yields CDR1 MDHEN and CDR2 SYDVKM. The CDR3 runs to 16 residues. The CDR3 protein is CASSSGQGAYNSPLHF. CDR3 nucleotide sequence: TGTGCCAGCAGTTCGGGACAGGGTGCCTATAATTCACCCCTCCACTTT.

V usage is TRBV2 and J usage is TRBJ2-2; D not certain. Trimming removed 2 bases from V and 5 bases from J, with 12 bases in between. The germline V gene encodes CDR1 SNHLY and CDR2 FYNNEI. The CDR3 length is 15 residues. CDR3 bases: TGTGCCAGCAGTGAAAGGGCTACCCTGACCGGGGAGCTGTTTTTT. It codes for CASSERATLTGELFF.

This sequence joins TRBV6-5 and TRBJ2-3, with D perhaps matching TRBD1 (6 bases). This CDR3 contains 15 residues. The ends were cut back, 6 bases at V and 0 bases at J, with 13 bases in the middle. Germline lookup yields CDR1 MNHEY and CDR2 SVGAGI. The CDR3 protein is CASSDRWPSTDTQYF. In DNA form, the CDR3 reads TGTGCCAGCAGCGACAGGTGGCCCAGCACAGATACGCAGTATTTT.

V is TRBV2 and J is TRBJ1-2; 7 bases map to TRBD1. The V and J ends lost 6 bases and 4 bases, in that order; junction bases with no gene match: 5. This CDR3 contains 13 residues. The V gene's germline CDR1 is SNHLY and CDR2 FYNNEI. CDR3 sequence reads: CASSSTGTYGYTF. The CDR3, as DNA: TGTGCCAGCAGCTCGACAGGGACCTATGGCTACACCTTC.

The chain is built from TRBV4-1 and TRBJ2-1; D gene ambiguous. CDR3 length: 10 amino acids. Germline-derived CDR1 and CDR2 are MGHRA and YSYEKL. The V end was cut by 3 bases, the J end by 15 bases, with 9 bases between. The CDR3 here is CASSQGRWFF. CDR3 DNA sequence: TGCGCCAGCAGCCAGGGTCGATGGTTCTTC.

The chain has TRBV28 and TRBJ2-7, with D uncertain. V was shortened by 6 bases and J by 3 bases, with 6 bases between the two germline ends. Germline V gives CDR1 MDHEN, CDR2 SYDVKM. This CDR3 contains 11 residues. The CDR3 region has the DNA TGTGCCAGCAGAGCCAACTACGAGCAGTACTTC. Translated: CASRANYEQYF.

V gene TRBV28 combines with J gene TRBJ2-1; weak D call: TRBD2 (5 bases). The CDR3 extends over 14 amino acids. CDR1 is MDHEN, CDR2 SYDVKM, per germline. With 4 bases removed from V and 6 bases from J, the gap between germline ends came to 13 bases. The CDR3, as DNA: TGTGCCAGCAGTTCTCTAGCACGAATCAATGAGCAGTTCTTC. This codes for CASSSLARINEQFF.

Here the CDR3 DNA reads TGTGCCAGCAGCCCAACCTCCGGGGTAGCGGGAGGTCAGGATGAGCAGTTCTTC. Translating it yields CASSPTSGVAGGQDEQFF. The V gene is TRBV3-1 (or the pseudogene TRBV3-2), the J gene TRBJ2-1; TRBD2 agrees at 10 bases. The CDR3 consists of 18 residues. Germline V gene data show CDR1 as LGHDT and CDR2 as YNNKEL (reference sequence). V trimming: 4 bases; J trimming: 8 bases; junction bases outside the gene matches: 17.